The TCR beta chain under discussion was sequenced for a study of cytomegalovirus exposure and HLA in healthy donors. Study-wide background: There were some 120 million unique TCR beta sequences, drawn from approximately 180 million T cells, in an earlier analysis. Of all 400 or so donors who were genotyped, under 90% belonged to the Caucasian-associated ancestry cluster. General observations from the study: Several of the most significant clusters appeared, in a later analysis, to be linked to common viral pathogens. Prior analysis indicated that the majority of TCR beta V segments exhibited productivity approximately 90% or approximately 30% of the time.

V shed 4 bases and J 6 bases; nucleotides not matched to a gene: 4. CDR1 is SGDLS and CDR2 is YYNGEE in the germline V gene. This CDR3 contains 14 residues. PCR amplification relied on 60 Vbeta primers (plus 13 Jbeta primers). Using immunoSEQ multiplex PCR, the repertoire was profiled, and TCRdb retains in-frame clones only, with some absent. There are more than 95,000 clones in the sample; approximately 77% occur only once, and about 2% lies in the top ten. As regards this clone: Its target is not known.

What was sequenced was PBMCs. This TCR came from a man in his late teens or twenties in good health and CMV-seronegative. This rearrangement joins TRBV9 to TRBJ1-6; TRBD1 matches 7 bases. The CDR3 coding sequence is TGTGCCAGCAGCAAAGGACAGGTTAATTCACCCCTCCACTTT. Its translation: CASSKGQVNSPLHF.